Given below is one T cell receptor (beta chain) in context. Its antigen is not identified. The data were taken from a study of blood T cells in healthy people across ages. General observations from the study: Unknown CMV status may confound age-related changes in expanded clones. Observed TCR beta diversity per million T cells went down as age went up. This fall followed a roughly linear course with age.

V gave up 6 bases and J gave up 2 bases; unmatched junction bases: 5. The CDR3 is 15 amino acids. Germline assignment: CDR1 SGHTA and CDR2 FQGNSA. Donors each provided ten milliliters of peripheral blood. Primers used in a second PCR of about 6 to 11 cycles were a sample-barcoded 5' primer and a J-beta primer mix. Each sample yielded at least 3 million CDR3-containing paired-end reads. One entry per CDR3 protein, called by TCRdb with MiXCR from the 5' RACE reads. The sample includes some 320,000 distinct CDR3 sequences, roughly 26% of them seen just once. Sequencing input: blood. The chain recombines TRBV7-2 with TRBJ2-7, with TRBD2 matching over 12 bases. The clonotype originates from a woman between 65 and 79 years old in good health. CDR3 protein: CASRRRTSGTYEQYF. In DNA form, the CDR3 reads TGTGCCAGCAGAAGGAGGACTAGCGGGACCTACGAGCAGTACTTC.